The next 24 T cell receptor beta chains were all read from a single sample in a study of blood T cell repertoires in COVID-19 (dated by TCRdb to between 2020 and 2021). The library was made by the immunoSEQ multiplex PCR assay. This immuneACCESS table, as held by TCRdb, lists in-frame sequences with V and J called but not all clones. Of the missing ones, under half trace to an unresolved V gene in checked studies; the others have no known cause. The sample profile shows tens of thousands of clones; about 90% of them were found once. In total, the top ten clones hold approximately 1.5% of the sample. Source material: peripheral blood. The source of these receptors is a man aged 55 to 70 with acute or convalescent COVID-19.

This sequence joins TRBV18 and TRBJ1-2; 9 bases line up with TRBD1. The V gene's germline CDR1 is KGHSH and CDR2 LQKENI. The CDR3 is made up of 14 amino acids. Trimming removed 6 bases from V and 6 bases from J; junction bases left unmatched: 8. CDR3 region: CASSDRGIGDGYTF. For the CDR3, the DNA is TGTGCCAGCTCGGACAGGGGCATTGGGGATGGCTACACCTTC.

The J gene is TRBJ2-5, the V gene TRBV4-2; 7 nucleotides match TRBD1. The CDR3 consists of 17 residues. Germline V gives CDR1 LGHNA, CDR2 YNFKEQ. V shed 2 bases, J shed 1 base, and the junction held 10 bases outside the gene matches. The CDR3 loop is CASSQSFRDSFQETQYF. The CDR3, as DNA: TGTGCCAGCAGCCAAAGCTTCCGGGACAGCTTCCAAGAGACCCAGTACTTC.

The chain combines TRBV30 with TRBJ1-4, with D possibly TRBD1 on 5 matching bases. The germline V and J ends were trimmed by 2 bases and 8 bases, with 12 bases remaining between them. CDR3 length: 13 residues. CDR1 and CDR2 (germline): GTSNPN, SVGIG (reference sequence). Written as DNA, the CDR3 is TGTGCCTGGAGTTTCCAGGGTAGCGAAAAACTGTTTTTT. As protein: CAWSFQGSEKLFF.

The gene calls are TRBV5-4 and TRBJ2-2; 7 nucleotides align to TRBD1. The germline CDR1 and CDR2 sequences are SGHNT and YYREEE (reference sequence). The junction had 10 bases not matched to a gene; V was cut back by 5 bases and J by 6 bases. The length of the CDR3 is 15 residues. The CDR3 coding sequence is TGTGCCAGCAGTTCAGACAGGGTTGTCGCCGGGGAGCTGTTTTTT. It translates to CASSSDRVVAGELFF. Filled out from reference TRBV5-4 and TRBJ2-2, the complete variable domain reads ETGVTQSPTHLIKTRGQQVTLRCSSQSGHNTVSWYQQALGQGPQFIFQYYREEENGRGNFPPRFSGLQFPNYSSELNVNALELDDSALYLCASSSDRVVAGELFFGEGSRLTVL.

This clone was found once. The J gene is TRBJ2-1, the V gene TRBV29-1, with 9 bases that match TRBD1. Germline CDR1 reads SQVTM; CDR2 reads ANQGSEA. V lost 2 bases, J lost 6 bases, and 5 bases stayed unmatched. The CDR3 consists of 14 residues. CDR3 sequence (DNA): TGCAGCGTTGAACAGGGACAGGGTGGCAATGAGCAGTTCTTC. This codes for CSVEQGQGGNEQFF.

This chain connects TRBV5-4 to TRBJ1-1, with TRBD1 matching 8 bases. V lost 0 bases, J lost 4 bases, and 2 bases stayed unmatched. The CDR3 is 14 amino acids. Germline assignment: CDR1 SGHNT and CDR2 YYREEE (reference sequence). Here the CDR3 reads CASSLEQGGTEAFF. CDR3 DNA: TGTGCCAGCAGCTTGGAACAGGGGGGCACTGAAGCTTTCTTT.

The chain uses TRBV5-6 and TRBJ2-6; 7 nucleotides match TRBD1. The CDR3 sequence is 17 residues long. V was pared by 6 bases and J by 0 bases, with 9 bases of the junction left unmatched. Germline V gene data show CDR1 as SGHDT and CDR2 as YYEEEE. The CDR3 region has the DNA TGTGCCAGCACGCTCGACAGGGCGCTCTCTGGGGCCAACGTCCTGACTTTC. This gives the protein CASTLDRALSGANVLTF. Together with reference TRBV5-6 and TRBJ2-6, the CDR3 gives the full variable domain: DAGVTQSPTHLIKTRGQQVTLRCSPKSGHDTVSWYQQALGQGPQFIFQYYEEEERQRGNFPDRFSGHQFPNYSSELNVNALLLGDSALYLCASTLDRALSGANVLTFGAGSRLTVL.

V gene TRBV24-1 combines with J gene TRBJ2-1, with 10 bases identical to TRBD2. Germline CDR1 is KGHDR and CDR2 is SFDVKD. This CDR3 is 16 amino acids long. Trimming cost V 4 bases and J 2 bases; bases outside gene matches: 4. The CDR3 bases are TGTGCCACCAGTGACCCTAGCGGGGGTCCCTACAATGAGCAGTTCTTC. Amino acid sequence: CATSDPSGGPYNEQFF.

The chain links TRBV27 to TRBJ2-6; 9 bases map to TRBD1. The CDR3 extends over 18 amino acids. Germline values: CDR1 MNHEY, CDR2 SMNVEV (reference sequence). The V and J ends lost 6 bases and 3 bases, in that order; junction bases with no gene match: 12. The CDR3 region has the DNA TGTGCCAGCAGGCCCACCGGGACAGGGATTGGTGGGGCCAACGTCCTGACTTTC. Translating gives CASRPTGTGIGGANVLTF. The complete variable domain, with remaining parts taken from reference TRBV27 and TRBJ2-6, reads EAQVTQNPRYLITVTGKKLTVTCSQNMNHEYMSWYRQDPGLGLRQIYYSMNVEVTDKGDVPEGYKVSRKEKRNFPLILESPSPNQTSLYFCASRPTGTGIGGANVLTFGAGSRLTVL.

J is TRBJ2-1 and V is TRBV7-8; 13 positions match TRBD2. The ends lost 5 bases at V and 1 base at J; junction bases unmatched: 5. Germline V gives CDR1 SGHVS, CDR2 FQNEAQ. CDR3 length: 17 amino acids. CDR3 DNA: TGTGCCAGCAGCCGAAAACTAGCGGGGGGGTCCTACAATGAGCAGTTCTTC. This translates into CASSRKLAGGSYNEQFF.

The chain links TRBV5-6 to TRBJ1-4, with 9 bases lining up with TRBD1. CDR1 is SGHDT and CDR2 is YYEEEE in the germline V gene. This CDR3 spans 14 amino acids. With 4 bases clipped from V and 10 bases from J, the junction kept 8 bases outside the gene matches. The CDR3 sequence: CASSTGQGSGKLFF. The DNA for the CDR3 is TGTGCCAGCAGCACGGGACAGGGATCTGGAAAACTGTTTTTT.

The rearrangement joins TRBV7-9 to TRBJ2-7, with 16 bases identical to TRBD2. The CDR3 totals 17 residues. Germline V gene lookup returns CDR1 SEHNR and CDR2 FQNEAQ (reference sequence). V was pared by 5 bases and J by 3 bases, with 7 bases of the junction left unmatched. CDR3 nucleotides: TGTGCCAGCAGCCCCAAGGGACTAGCGGGGGGGATCTACGAGCAGTACTTC. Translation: CASSPKGLAGGIYEQYF.

CDR3 protein: CSVLSGDGYGYTF. The CDR3 DNA is TGCAGCGTCCTATCAGGGGACGGCTATGGCTACACCTTC. V gene TRBV29-1 combines with J gene TRBJ1-2, with D possibly matching TRBD1 (6 bases). The CDR3 extends over 13 amino acids. From germline, CDR1 is SQVTM and CDR2 ANQGSEA. V was shortened by 6 bases and J by 4 bases, with 15 bases between the two germline ends.

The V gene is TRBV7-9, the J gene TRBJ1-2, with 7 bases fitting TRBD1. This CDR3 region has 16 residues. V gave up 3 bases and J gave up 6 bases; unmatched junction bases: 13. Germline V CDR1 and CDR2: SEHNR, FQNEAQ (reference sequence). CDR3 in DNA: TGTGCCAGCAGCTTGGGAAAATCTGGGACAGTTCATGGCTACACCTTC. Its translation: CASSLGKSGTVHGYTF.

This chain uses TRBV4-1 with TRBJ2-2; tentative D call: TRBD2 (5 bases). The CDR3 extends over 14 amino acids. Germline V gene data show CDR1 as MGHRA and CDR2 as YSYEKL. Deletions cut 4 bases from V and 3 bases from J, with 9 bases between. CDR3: CASSRTRDTGELFF. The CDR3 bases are TGCGCCAGCAGCCGAACTAGAGACACCGGGGAGCTGTTTTTT.

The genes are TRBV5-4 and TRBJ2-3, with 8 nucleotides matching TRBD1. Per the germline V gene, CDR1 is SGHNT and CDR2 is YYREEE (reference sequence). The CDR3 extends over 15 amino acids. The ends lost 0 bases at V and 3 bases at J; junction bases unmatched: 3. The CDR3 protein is CASSLGTGGTDTQYF. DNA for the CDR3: TGTGCCAGCAGCTTGGGTACAGGGGGGACAGATACGCAGTATTTT.

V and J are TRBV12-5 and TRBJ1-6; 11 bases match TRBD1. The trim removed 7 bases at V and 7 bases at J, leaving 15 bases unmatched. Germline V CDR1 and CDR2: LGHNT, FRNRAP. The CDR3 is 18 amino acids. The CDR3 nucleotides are TGTGCTAGTGCTCCCGGGACAGGGGGTTTCTTTGGCAATTCACCCCTCCACTTT. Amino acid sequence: CASAPGTGGFFGNSPLHF. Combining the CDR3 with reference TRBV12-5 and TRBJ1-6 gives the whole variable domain DARVTQTPRHKVTEMGQEVTMRCQPILGHNTVFWYRQTMMQGLELLAYFRNRAPLDDSGMPKDRFSAEMPDATLATLKIQPSEPRDSAVYFCASAPGTGGFFGNSPLHFGNGTRLTVT.

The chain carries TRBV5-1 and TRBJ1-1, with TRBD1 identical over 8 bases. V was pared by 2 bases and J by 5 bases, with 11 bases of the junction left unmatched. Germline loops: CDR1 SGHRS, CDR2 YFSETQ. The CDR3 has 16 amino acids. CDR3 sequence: CASSFGLGQGATEAFF. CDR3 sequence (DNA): TGCGCCAGCAGCTTTGGACTGGGGCAGGGGGCAACTGAAGCTTTCTTT. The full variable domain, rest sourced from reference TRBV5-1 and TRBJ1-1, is KAGVTQTPRYLIKTRGQQVTLSCSPISGHRSVSWYQQTPGQGLQFLFEYFSETQRNKGNFPGRFSGRQFSNSRSEMNVSTLELGDSALYLCASSFGLGQGATEAFFGQGTRLTVV.

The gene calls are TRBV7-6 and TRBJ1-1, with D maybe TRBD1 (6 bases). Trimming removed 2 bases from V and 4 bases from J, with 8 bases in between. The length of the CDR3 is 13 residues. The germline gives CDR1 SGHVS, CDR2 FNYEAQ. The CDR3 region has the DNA TGTGCCAGCAGCTTAAACAGGGCCACTGAAGCTTTCTTT. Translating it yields CASSLNRATEAFF.

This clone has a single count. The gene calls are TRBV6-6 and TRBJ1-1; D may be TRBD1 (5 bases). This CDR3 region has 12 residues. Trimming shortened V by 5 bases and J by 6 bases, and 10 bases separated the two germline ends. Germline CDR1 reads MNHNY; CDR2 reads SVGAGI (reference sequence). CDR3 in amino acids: CASSTGTSEAFF. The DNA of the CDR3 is TGTGCCAGCAGTACCGGGACTTCTGAAGCTTTCTTT.

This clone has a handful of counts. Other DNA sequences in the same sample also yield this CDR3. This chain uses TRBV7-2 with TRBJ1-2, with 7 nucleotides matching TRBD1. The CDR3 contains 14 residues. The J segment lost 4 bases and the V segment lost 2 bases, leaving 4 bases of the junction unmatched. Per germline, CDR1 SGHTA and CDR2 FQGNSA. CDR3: CASSLSPGGYGYTF. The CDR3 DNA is TGTGCCAGCAGCTTATCTCCAGGGGGCTATGGCTACACCTTC. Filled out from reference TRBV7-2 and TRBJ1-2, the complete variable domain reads GAGVSQSPSNKVTEKGKDVELRCDPISGHTALYWYRQSLGQGLEFLIYFQGNSAPDKSGLPSDRFSAERTGGSVSTLTIQRTQQEDSAVYLCASSLSPGGYGYTFGSGTRLTVV.

For the CDR3, the DNA is TGCGCCAGCAGTCAATCGAAGGCTAGCGGGGGGGTGTCCTACAATGAGCAGTTCTTC. This translates into CASSQSKASGGVSYNEQFF. The chain has TRBV23-1 and TRBJ2-1; TRBD2 matches 12 bases. TRBV23-1 is noted as an ORF with a role that remains uncertain. The CDR3 consists of 19 residues. V dropped 0 bases and J dropped 1; count of bases not matched to a gene: 7.

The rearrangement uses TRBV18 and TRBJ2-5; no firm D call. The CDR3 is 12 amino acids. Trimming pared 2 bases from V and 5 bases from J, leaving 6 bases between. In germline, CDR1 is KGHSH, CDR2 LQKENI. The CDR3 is CASSPNRETQYF. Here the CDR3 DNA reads TGTGCCAGCTCACCAAATCGGGAGACCCAGTACTTC.

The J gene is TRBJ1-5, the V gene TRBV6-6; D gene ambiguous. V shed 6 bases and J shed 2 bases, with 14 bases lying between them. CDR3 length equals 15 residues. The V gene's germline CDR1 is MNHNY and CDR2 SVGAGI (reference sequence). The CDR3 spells CASSLDDVRNQPQHF. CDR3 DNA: TGTGCCAGCAGCCTAGATGATGTTCGCAATCAGCCCCAGCATTTT.